One and the same sample provided the 5 T cell receptor beta chains below, sequenced in a study of blood T cell repertoires in COVID-19. Produced via immunoSEQ multiplex PCR; TCRdb's table is partial and in-frame only. The sample lists 150,000 or so clones, less than 90% occurring once. The sequenced sample consisted of PBMCs or T cells enriched from blood (not recorded which). These receptors were collected from a woman aged 45-65 years who had recovered from COVID-19.

The CDR3 nucleotides are TGTGCCAGCAGCGTAGATTCTACCTCCTACAATGAGCAGTTCTTC. Its translation: CASSVDSTSYNEQFF. The chain has TRBV9 and TRBJ2-1; D unclear. V was cut by 0 bases and J by 0 bases, with 7 bases left in between. The germline V gene encodes CDR1 SGDLS and CDR2 YYNGEE. The CDR3 loop spans 15 amino acids.

The chain has TRBV2 and TRBJ2-7, with 11 bases aligning to TRBD1. The length of the CDR3 is 15 residues. Germline V lookup: CDR1 SNHLY, CDR2 FYNNEI. The V segment lost 5 bases and the J segment 7 bases; nucleotides outside the gene matches: 10. CDR3 nucleotide sequence: TGTGCCAGCAGTAAATTTACCGGGACAGGGGGTGAGCAGTACTTC. Residues: CASSKFTGTGGEQYF.

The J gene is TRBJ2-7, the V gene TRBV5-1, with 8 nucleotides matching TRBD2. CDR1 is SGHRS, CDR2 YFSETQ, per germline. V shed 5 bases, J shed 0 bases, and the junction held 7 bases outside the gene matches. This CDR3 has 15 residues. This chain's CDR3 is CASRLSGGPSYEQYF. CDR3 sequence (DNA): TGCGCCAGCAGGTTGTCGGGAGGGCCCTCCTACGAGCAGTACTTC.

The chain employs TRBV3-1 (or the pseudogene TRBV3-2) and TRBJ1-5, with TRBD1 matching over 10 bases. Germline loops: CDR1 LGHDT, CDR2 YNNKEL (reference sequence). J gave up 3 bases and V 4 bases, and 3 bases lay outside the gene matches. The CDR3 extends over 15 amino acids. The CDR3 nucleotides are TGTGCCAGCAGCCTAGACAGGGGGCCCAATCAGCCCCAGCATTTT. Amino acids: CASSLDRGPNQPQHF.

Relative to its sample, this clone is medium-sized. This sequence joins TRBV6-2 or TRBV6-3 and TRBJ2-7, with D maybe TRBD1 (6 bases). CDR3 length equals 14 residues. The germline CDR1 and CDR2 sequences are MNHEY and SVGEGT. Trimming took 5 bases from V and 6 from J, leaving 17 bases between them. In DNA, the CDR3 is TGTGCCAGCAGTGACGGACAGCACGCTGGCGAGCAGTACTTC. Protein sequence: CASSDGQHAGEQYF.